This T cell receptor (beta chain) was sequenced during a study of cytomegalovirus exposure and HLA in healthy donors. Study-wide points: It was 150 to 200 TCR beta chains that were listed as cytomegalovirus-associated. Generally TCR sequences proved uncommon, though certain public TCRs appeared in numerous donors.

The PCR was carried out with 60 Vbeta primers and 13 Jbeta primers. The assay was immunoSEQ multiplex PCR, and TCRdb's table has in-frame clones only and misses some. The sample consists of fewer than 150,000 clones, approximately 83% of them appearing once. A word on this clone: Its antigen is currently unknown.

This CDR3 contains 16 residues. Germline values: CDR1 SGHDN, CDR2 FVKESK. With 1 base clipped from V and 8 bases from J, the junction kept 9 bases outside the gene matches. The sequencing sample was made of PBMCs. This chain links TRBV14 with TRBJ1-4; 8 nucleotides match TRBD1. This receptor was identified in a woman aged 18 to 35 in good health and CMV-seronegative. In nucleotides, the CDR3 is TGTGCCAGCAGCCAAGGGACAGGGCTACGAGACGAAAAACTGTTTTTT. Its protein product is CASSQGTGLRDEKLFF. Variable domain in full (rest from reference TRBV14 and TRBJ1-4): EAGVTQFPSHSVIEKGQTVTLRCDPISGHDNLYWYRRVMGKEIKFLLHFVKESKQDESGMPNNRFLAERTGGTYSTLKVQPAELEDSGVYFCASSQGTGLRDEKLFFGSGTQLSVL.